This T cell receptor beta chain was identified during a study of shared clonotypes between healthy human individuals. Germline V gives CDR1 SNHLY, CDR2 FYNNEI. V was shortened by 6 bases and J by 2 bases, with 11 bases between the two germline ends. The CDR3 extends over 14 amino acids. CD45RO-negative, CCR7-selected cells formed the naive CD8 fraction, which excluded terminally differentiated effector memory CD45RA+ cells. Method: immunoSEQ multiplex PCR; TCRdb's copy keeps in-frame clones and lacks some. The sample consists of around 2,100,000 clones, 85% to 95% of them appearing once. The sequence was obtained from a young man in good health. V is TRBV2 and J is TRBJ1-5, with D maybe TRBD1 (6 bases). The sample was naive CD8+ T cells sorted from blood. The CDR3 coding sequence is TGTGCCAGCAGCAAAGGGGGGGGCAATCAGCCCCAGCATTTT. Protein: CASSKGGGNQPQHF.